The TCR beta chain described here comes from a study of early T cells in non-severe SARS-CoV-2 infection. The CDR3 spans 16 residues. CDR1 LNHDA and CDR2 SQIVND come from the germline V gene (reference sequence). The ends were cut back, 7 bases at V and 4 bases at J, with 17 bases in the middle. Individually, cDNA molecules had unique molecular identifiers attached to them. TCRdb re-derived calls from the 5' RACE reads in MiXCR, one entry per CDR3 protein. This table has tens of thousands of distinct CDR3 sequences, roughly 4.6% appearing once. Study results and limitations: In VDJdb matching, anti-spike CD8 responses were favored while private and CD4 specificities went missing.

This clonotype was observed at least ten times. Its antigen is undetermined. This TCR was sampled from an adult who was a healthcare worker with PCR-confirmed SARS-CoV-2 infection or an uninfected control (not recorded which). The rearrangement joins TRBV19 to TRBJ2-6, with D possibly TRBD2 on 6 matching bases. Sequenced here: whole blood, sampled at baseline. This chain's CDR3 is CASTPSRGSGANVLTF. CDR3 DNA: TGTGCCAGTACCCCATCGCGGGGCTCCGGGGCCAACGTCCTGACTTTC.